This T cell receptor (beta chain) originates from a study of cytomegalovirus exposure and HLA in healthy donors. About the research overall: An early data release held around 80 million unique TCRs from HLA-typed donors. Whole-study findings and limits: Several top significant clusters appeared, in a later analysis, to be linked to common viral pathogens.

For this clone: Its antigen is still unknown.

The PCR contained 60 Vbeta and 13 Jbeta primers. The table came from immunoSEQ multiplex PCR; TCRdb's copy has only in-frame clones and leaves some out. The sample comprises approximately 200,000 clones, about 83% of which are singletons, and roughly a sixth rests with the top ten. This CDR3 contains 15 residues. V dropped 3 bases and J dropped 4 bases, with 10 bases sitting between them. Germline-derived CDR1 and CDR2 are SNHLY and FYNNEI. The V and J genes are TRBV2 and TRBJ2-6, with a tentative D call TRBD1 (6 bases). Input material: PBMCs. The receptor comes from a middle-aged man in good health and CMV-seronegative. The CDR3 is CASSDQGIGANVLTF. The CDR3 bases are TGTGCCAGCAGTGACCAGGGGATCGGGGCCAACGTCCTGACTTTC. Drawing the rest from reference TRBV2 and TRBJ2-6, the complete variable domain is EPEVTQTPSHQVTQMGQEVILRCVPISNHLYFYWYRQILGQKVEFLVSFYNNEISEKSEIFDDQFSVERPDGSNFTLKIRSTKLEDSAMYFCASSDQGIGANVLTFGAGSRLTVL.